This T cell receptor (beta chain) was found in a study of T cells in Graves' hyperthyroidism and ophthalmopathy (dated 2019 in TCRdb). With respect to the entire study: Peripheral blood samples were taken at initial diagnosis, before any treatment was given. A discovery cohort of about a hundred patients, 43 with Graves' ophthalmopathy and about 60 with stable Graves' hyperthyroidism, was used to find distinguishing TCR V-J signatures. Prospective prediction of ophthalmopathy was tested in an independent validation cohort of some 20 hyperthyroidism patients and 17 patients who later progressed to ophthalmopathy. The roughly 100 discovery patients were randomly split 7:3 into training and test sets. The study also compared thyroid tissue and blood T-cell repertoires from more than five Graves' hyperthyroidism patients. After blood sampling, hyperthyroidism patients were treated with methimazole at a starting dose of 30 mg daily, and ophthalmopathy patients were treated with high-dose intravenous methylprednisolone. According to the paper, TCR Vbeta CDR3 sequencing was carried out on approximately 140 peripheral blood samples, which came from more than 40 ophthalmopathy, some 73 hyperthyroidism and around 17 progressor patients.

What the authors observed across the whole study: A model built on a 13 V-J signature distinguished ophthalmopathy from stable hyperthyroidism, reaching 87.88% sensitivity and 81% to 83% specificity in cross-validation and 80%/75% in testing. Sample size was not statistically predetermined, and blinding of investigators to group allocation was not performed. During validation, the model predicted progression to ophthalmopathy a median of approximately six months ahead of onset, with more than 60% sensitivity and around 73% specificity. Blood samples also contained most of the expanded thyroid clonotypes (frequency above 0.001), which suggests that blood repertoires may reflect thyroid immune responses.

TCR beta CDR3 regions were amplified from RNA transcripts. The TCR CDR3 was subjected to a first round of RT-PCR using the HTBI primer set and the Qiagen OneStep RT-PCR kit. Libraries were constructed in a second round of multiplex PCR, after which size selection and purification were performed. Libraries were sequenced paired-end with 100 bp reads on an Illumina HiSeq2000. On the authors' methods: SOAPnuke was used to process the raw data, throwing out any read that contained adapters or uncalled bases, had a mean Phred below 15, or lacked an exact constant-primer or identifier match. COPE v1.2.5 was used to merge the high-quality paired reads, and each unique nucleotide sequence was defined as a clonotype. Clonotypes were aligned to IMGT TRBV, TRBD and TRBJ reference segments using MiTCR v1.1. Analysis was restricted to V-J combinations with a frequency above 0.0001, which covered roughly 99% of repertoires. The TCS score was defined as F50 (clonal expansion) divided by E x V (chaos), with BLOSUM62-based TCRdist calculated between CDR3 peptides within each V-J. Welch's t-statistics and random forest reduced around 520 V-J features to about 13, which were used in a naive Bayes classifier (R e1071). TCRdb reprocessed the public reads (quality trimming at Q25 with fastp, clone calling with MiXCR) and kept in-frame beta chains. Identical CDR3 protein sequences are pooled into one entry, listed with their most common genes and DNA. Clone size and V and J calls follow TCRdb, not the original study. The table for this sample lists over 500,000 distinct CDR3 sequences; approximately 17% of them were counted only once. Around 17% of the sample is in the top ten clones.

Moderately to severely active disease, a Clinical Activity Score of at least 3, a NOSPECS grade of at least 4, and a duration under 3 months were present in ophthalmopathy patients. Patients with uncontrolled infections, other autoimmune diseases, pregnancy or lactation were excluded. Diagnoses relied on clinical symptoms, serum thyroxine and TRAb, thyroid ultrasound and orbital computed tomography. Ficoll-Paque density gradient centrifugation was used to isolate PBMCs from about 10 ml of fresh peripheral blood. Total RNA was extracted with Trizol reagent, and quality was checked on an Agilent 2100 Bioanalyzer. This clonotype was seen many times. Which antigen it targets is not known. Nothing much larger sits one base from this clone, and base qualities are not available. The CDR3, from cysteine to phenylalanine, totals 16 residues. CDR3 DNA is the only sequence kept; it has 48 bases, read in frame from the first base. From a lookup of the germline V gene (reference sequence), CDR1 and CDR2 are MNHEY and SMNVEV. The junction shows trimming of 5 bases on V and 4 bases on J, and the gene matches do not reach 11 bases of it.

The receptor was derived from a woman under 30 with Graves' ophthalmopathy. Here the chain combines TRBV27 and TRBJ2-3, with 8 bases aligning to TRBD2. Sequencing was carried out using blood. The CDR3 reads as follows: CASSPLGTRRSDTQYF. The nucleotides read TGTGCCAGCAGTCCCTTGGGGACTAGAAGATCAGATACGCAGTATTTT.